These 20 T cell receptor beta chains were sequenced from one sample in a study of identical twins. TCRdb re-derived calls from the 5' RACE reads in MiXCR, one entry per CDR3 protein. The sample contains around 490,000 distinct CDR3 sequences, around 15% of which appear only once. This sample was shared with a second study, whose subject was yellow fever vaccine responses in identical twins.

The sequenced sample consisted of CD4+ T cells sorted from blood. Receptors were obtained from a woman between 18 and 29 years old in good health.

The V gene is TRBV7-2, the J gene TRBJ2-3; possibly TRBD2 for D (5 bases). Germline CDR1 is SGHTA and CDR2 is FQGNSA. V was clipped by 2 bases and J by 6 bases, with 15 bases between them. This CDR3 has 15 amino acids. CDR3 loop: CASSLRGRTSDTQYF. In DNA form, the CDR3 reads TGTGCCAGCAGCTTAAGAGGACGGACTTCGGATACGCAGTATTTT.

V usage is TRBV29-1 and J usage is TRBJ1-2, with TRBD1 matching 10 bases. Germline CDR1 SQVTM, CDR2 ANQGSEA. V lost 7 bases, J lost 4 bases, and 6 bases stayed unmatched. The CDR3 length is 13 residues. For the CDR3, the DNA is TGCAGCGCTGGGGACAGGGGAAGCTATGGCTACACCTTC. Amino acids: CSAGDRGSYGYTF.

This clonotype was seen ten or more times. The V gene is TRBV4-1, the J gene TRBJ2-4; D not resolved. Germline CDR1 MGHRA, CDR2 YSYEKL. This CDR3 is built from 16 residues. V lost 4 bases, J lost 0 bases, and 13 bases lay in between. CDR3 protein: CASSPGPSIAKNIQYF. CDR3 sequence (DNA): TGCGCCAGCAGCCCCGGACCATCGATAGCCAAAAACATTCAGTACTTC.

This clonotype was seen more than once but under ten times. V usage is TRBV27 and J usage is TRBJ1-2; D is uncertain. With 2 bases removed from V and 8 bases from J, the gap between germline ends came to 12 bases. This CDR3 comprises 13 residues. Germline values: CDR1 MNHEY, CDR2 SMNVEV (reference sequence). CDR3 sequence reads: CASSLAAGGGYTF. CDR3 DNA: TGTGCCAGCAGTTTAGCGGCCGGAGGGGGCTACACCTTC.

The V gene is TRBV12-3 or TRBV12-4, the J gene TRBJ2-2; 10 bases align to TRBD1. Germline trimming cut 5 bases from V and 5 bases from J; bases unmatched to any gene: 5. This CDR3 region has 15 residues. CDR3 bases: TGTGCCAGCAGTCGACAGGGGGCATCAACCGGGGAGCTGTTTTTT. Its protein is CASSRQGASTGELFF.

The CDR3 reads CASSLGGLAYNEQFF. The CDR3 DNA reads TGTGCCAGCAGCTTAGGGGGACTGGCCTACAATGAGCAGTTCTTC. The chain links TRBV11-2 to TRBJ2-1; TRBD2 might be the D (6 bases). CDR1 and CDR2 (germline): SGHAT, FQNNGV. The CDR3 runs 15 residues. Between the trimmed V and J ends, which lost 1 base and 2 bases, there was a span of 9 bases.

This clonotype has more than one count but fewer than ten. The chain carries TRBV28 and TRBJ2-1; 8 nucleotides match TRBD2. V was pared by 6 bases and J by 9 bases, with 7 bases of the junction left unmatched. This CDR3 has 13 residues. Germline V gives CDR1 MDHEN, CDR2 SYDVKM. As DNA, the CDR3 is TGTGCCAGCAGGACGGGAGGGCCGGGTGAGCAGTTCTTC. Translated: CASRTGGPGEQFF.

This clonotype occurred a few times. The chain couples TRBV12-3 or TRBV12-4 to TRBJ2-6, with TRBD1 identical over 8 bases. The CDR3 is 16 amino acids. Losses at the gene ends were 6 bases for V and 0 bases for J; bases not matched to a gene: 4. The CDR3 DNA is TGTGCCAGCAGACCAGGGGGCAACTCTGGGGCCAACGTCCTGACTTTC. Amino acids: CASRPGGNSGANVLTF.

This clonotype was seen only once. The CDR3 DNA reads as TGCAGCGTTGGGCTAGCGGCGAACACCGGGGAGCTGTTTTTT. Translation gives CSVGLAANTGELFF. This sequence joins TRBV29-1 and TRBJ2-2, with TRBD2 matching over 7 bases. The CDR3 loop spans 14 amino acids. Looked up from germline, CDR1 is SQVTM and CDR2 is ANQGSEA. V shed 4 bases and J 0 bases; nucleotides not matched to a gene: 2.

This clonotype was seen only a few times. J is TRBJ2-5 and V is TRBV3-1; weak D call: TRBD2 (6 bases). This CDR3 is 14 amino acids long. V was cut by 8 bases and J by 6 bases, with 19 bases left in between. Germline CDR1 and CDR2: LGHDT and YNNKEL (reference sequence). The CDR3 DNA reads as TGTGCCAGCTATTCGGAGGGGACGGGTAAGACCCAGTACTTC. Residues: CASYSEGTGKTQYF.

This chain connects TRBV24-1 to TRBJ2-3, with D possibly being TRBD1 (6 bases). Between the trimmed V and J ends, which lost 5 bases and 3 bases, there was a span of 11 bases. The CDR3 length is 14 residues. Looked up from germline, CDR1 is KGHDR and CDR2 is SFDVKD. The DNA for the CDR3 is TGTGCCACCAGTGTGGGGGCGCCGACAGATACGCAGTATTTT. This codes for CATSVGAPTDTQYF.

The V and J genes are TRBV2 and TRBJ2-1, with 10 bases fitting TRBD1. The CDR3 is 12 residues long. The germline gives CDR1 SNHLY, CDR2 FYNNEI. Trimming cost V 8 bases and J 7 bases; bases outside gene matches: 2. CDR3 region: CASGDRGNEQFF. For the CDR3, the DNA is TGTGCCAGCGGGGACAGGGGTAATGAGCAGTTCTTC.

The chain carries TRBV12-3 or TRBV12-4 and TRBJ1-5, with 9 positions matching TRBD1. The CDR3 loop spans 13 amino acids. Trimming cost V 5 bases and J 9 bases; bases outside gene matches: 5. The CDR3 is CASSETGGWPQHF. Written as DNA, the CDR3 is TGTGCCAGCAGTGAGACAGGGGGTTGGCCCCAGCATTTT.

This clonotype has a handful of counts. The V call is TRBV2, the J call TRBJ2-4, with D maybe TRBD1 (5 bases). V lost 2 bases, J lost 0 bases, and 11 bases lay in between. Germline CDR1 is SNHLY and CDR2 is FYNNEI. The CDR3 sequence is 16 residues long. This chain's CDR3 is CASSERQILAKNIQYF. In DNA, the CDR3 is TGTGCCAGCAGTGAAAGACAGATACTAGCCAAAAACATTCAGTACTTC.

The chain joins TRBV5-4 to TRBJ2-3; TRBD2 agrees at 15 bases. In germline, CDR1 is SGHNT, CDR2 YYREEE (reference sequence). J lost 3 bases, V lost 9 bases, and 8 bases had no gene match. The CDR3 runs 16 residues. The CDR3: CATKPGLAGGTDTQYF. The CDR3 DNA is TGTGCCACTAAGCCGGGACTAGCGGGAGGTACAGATACGCAGTATTTT.

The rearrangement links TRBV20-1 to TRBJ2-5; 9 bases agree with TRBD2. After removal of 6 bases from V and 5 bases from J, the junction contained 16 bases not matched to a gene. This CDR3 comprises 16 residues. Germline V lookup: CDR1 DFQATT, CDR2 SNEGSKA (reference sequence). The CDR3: CSATSTIAGVGETQYF. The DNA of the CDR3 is TGCAGTGCAACCTCCACAATAGCGGGGGTGGGTGAGACCCAGTACTTC.

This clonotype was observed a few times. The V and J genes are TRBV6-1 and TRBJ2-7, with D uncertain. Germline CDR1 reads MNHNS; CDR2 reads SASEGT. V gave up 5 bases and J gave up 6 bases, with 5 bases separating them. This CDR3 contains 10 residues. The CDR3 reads CASSTFEQYF. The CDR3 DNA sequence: TGTGCCAGCAGTACTTTCGAGCAGTACTTC.

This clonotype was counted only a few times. CDR3 loop: CASSEIGGGNTIYF. The CDR3 DNA is TGTGCCAGCAGTGAAATCGGTGGTGGAAACACCATATATTTT. This chain joins TRBV6-1 and TRBJ1-3, with no clear D. Germline lookup yields CDR1 MNHNS and CDR2 SASEGT. The CDR3 runs 14 residues. V was clipped by 2 bases and J by 3 bases, with 8 bases between them.

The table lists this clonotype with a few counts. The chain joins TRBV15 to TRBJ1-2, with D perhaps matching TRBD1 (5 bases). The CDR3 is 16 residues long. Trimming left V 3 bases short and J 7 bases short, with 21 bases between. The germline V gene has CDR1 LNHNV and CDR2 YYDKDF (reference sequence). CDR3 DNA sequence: TGTGCCACCAGCAGGGATATCCCGGACACCCAAGGTGGCTACACCTTC. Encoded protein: CATSRDIPDTQGGYTF.

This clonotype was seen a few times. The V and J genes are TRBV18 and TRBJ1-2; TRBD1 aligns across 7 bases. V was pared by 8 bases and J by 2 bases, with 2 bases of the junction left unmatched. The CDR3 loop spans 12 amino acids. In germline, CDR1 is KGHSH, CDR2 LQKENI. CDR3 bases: TGTGCCAGCGCACAGGGGAACTATGGCTACACCTTC. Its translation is CASAQGNYGYTF.